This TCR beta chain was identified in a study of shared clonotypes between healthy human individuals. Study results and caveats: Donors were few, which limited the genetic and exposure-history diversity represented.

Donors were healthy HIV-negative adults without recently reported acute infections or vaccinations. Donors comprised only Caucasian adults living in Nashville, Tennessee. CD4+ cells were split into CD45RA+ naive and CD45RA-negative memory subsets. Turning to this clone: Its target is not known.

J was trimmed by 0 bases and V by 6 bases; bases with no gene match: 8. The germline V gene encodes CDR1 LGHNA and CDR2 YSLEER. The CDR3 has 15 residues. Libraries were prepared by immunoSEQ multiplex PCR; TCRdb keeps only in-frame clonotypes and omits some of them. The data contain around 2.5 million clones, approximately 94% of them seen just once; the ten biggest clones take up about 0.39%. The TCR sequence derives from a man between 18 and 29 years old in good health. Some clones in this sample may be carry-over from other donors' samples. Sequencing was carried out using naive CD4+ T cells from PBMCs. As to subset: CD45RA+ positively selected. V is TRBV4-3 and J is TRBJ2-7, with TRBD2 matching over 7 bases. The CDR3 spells CASSREAQISYEQYF. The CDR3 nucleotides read TGCGCCAGCAGTCGGGAGGCCCAAATCTCCTACGAGCAGTACTTC.